The next 20 T cell receptor beta chains were all read from a single sample in a study of blood T cell repertoires in COVID-19. The protocol was immunoSEQ multiplex PCR, while the TCRdb copy is restricted to in-frame clones and leaves out a portion. The data hold 50,000 to 75,000 clones, with approximately 80% observed a single time. Sequenced sample: peripheral blood. These receptors came from a man at least 80 years old with active or convalescent COVID-19.

This clone has a handful of counts. The chain joins TRBV4-3 to TRBJ2-3, with TRBD2 matching over 12 bases. This CDR3 has 17 amino acids. The V gene's germline CDR1 is LGHNA and CDR2 YSLEER. V dropped 0 bases and J dropped 7; count of bases not matched to a gene: 8. Written as DNA, the CDR3 is TGCGCCAGCAGCCAAGAGTACGTCCTAGCGGGAGGGTATACGCAGTATTTT. Translated, it gives CASSQEYVLAGGYTQYF.

This chain uses TRBV24-1 with TRBJ2-1, with 9 bases fitting TRBD2. Looked up from germline, CDR1 is KGHDR and CDR2 is SFDVKD. V was clipped by 0 bases and J by 7 bases; unmatched bases: 6. The CDR3 has 16 residues. CDR3 in DNA: TGTGCCACCAGTGATTTGGGAGCGGGAGGTTGGAATGAGCAGTTCTTC. Amino acid sequence: CATSDLGAGGWNEQFF.

V is TRBV10-2 and J is TRBJ2-5; tentative D call: TRBD1 (6 bases). The CDR3 totals 15 residues. The V gene's germline CDR1 is WSHSY and CDR2 SAAADI. V was clipped by 4 bases and J by 5 bases, with 17 bases between them. The CDR3 nucleotides are TGCGCCAGCAGTGGAGGGGATGGGGGCCGGGAGACCCAGTACTTC. It codes for CASSGGDGGRETQYF.

J is TRBJ1-2 and V is TRBV24-1, with 9 bases fitting TRBD1. The CDR3 has 13 residues. Per the germline V gene, CDR1 is KGHDR and CDR2 is SFDVKD. Germline trimming cut 4 bases from V and 8 bases from J; bases unmatched to any gene: 4. In DNA, the CDR3 is TGTGCCACCAGTGACCAGACAGGGGGGGGCTACACCTTC. This encodes CATSDQTGGGYTF.

This chain uses TRBV7-8 with TRBJ2-1, with D uncertain. The ends were cut back, 2 bases at V and 0 bases at J, with 11 bases in the middle. CDR3 length equals 16 residues. Germline assignment: CDR1 SGHVS and CDR2 FQNEAQ. The CDR3 DNA is TGTGCCAGCAGCTTATTTCCCGGTAGCTCCTACAATGAGCAGTTCTTC. Its translation is CASSLFPGSSYNEQFF.

This clone was recorded at least ten times. The gene calls are TRBV28 and TRBJ1-2; possibly TRBD1 for D (5 bases). The CDR3 sequence is 14 residues long. The V end lost 2 bases, the J end lost 4 bases, and 11 bases lay between the germline ends. The V gene's germline CDR1 is MDHEN and CDR2 SYDVKM. This CDR3 reads CASSLTPGRYGYTF. DNA of the CDR3: TGTGCCAGCAGTTTAACTCCAGGGCGCTATGGCTACACCTTC.

This clone has just one count. The chain combines TRBV5-1 with TRBJ2-3; 10 bases map to TRBD2. The CDR3 contains 15 residues. Trimming cost V 6 bases and J 2 bases; bases outside gene matches: 6. The germline CDR1 and CDR2 sequences are SGHRS and YFSETQ. CDR3 region: CASKALAGDTDTQYF. CDR3 bases: TGCGCCAGCAAGGCTCTAGCGGGGGACACAGATACGCAGTATTTT.

The J gene is TRBJ1-2, the V gene TRBV6-4; D gene ambiguous. The V gene lost 6 bases and the J gene lost 2 bases, with 16 bases spanning the gap. Germline loops: CDR1 MRHNA, CDR2 SNTAGT. This CDR3 spans 15 amino acids. The CDR3 spells CASSPETGYNYGYTF. CDR3 coding DNA: TGTGCCAGCAGCCCGGAGACTGGATACAACTATGGCTACACCTTC.

The genes are TRBV11-2 and TRBJ2-5, with D possibly TRBD2 on 5 matching bases. The length of the CDR3 is 15 residues. From germline, CDR1 is SGHAT and CDR2 FQNNGV. Trimming stripped 5 bases from V and 1 base from J, with 14 bases between. The CDR3 sequence is CASSHPREPQETQYF. CDR3 DNA sequence: TGTGCCAGCAGCCACCCCCGGGAACCCCAAGAGACCCAGTACTTC.

This clone appeared once. The chain has TRBV7-9 and TRBJ1-1, with TRBD1 as a possible D gene (6 bases). V shed 6 bases and J shed 4 bases, with 15 bases lying between them. The CDR3 has 14 residues. The germline V gene encodes CDR1 SEHNR and CDR2 FQNEAQ (reference sequence). CDR3 nucleotides: TGTGCCAGCAGACTACAGGGAGAGAGCACTGAAGCTTTCTTT. Protein: CASRLQGESTEAFF. The full variable domain, its missing parts supplied by reference TRBV7-9 and TRBJ1-1, is DTGVSQNPRHKITKRGQNVTFRCDPISEHNRLYWYRQTLGQGPEFLTYFQNEAQLEKSRLLSDRFSAERPKGSFSTLEIQRTEQGDSAMYLCASRLQGESTEAFFGQGTRLTVV.

CDR3 residues: CASSREGPSGNTIYF. As DNA, the CDR3 is TGCGCCAGCAGTCGCGAGGGTCCTTCTGGAAACACCATATATTTT. The chain joins TRBV5-1 to TRBJ1-3; D is unresolved. Germline CDR1 is SGHRS and CDR2 is YFSETQ. The CDR3 covers 15 residues. Trimming shortened V by 5 bases and J by 1 base, and 13 bases separated the two germline ends.

This clone was seen only once. The rearrangement joins TRBV29-1 to TRBJ1-4; no definite D call. The CDR3 has 13 residues. V was pared by 4 bases and J by 2 bases, with 8 bases between. Germline V gene sequence: CDR1 SQVTM, CDR2 ANQGSEA. The CDR3 bases are TGCAGCGTTGCTGGGCGCACTAATGAAAAACTGTTTTTT. It codes for CSVAGRTNEKLFF.

J is TRBJ1-2 and V is TRBV6-6; 7 nucleotides line up with TRBD1. This CDR3 contains 16 residues. Germline V gives CDR1 MNHNY, CDR2 SVGAGI (reference sequence). The trim removed 7 bases at V and 6 bases at J, leaving 17 bases unmatched. The CDR3 sequence: CASIPGGGRAMDGYTF. CDR3 in DNA: TGTGCCAGCATCCCCGGAGGGGGCAGGGCTATGGATGGCTACACCTTC.

V is TRBV18 and J is TRBJ2-4, with D tentatively TRBD2 (6 bases). CDR1 KGHSH and CDR2 LQKENI come from the germline V gene. This CDR3 is 15 amino acids long. Trimming pared 3 bases from V and 6 bases from J, leaving 15 bases between. This chain's CDR3 is CASSPAGGDGNIQYF. CDR3 coding DNA: TGTGCCAGCTCACCGGCCGGGGGAGACGGAAACATTCAGTACTTC.

This clone was counted only a few times. The chain is built from TRBV30 and TRBJ1-2; D uncertain. The CDR3 has 11 amino acids. Germline CDR1 GTSNPN, CDR2 SVGIG (reference sequence). V was cut by 5 bases and J by 8 bases, with 12 bases left in between. CDR3 bases: TGTGCCTGGGATGGAGGAAACGGCTACACCTTC. It translates to CAWDGGNGYTF.

The CDR3 DNA reads TGTGCCAGCAGTACAAGCGTGCTCTCCTACAATGAGCAGTTCTTC. It encodes CASSTSVLSYNEQFF. The chain combines TRBV6-5 with TRBJ2-1; D is unresolved. V gave up 5 bases and J gave up 0 bases, with 11 bases separating them. CDR3 length: 15 amino acids. The germline gives CDR1 MNHEY, CDR2 SVGAGI.

CDR3 region: CASSLGDTEAFF. CDR3 nucleotides: TGTGCCAGCTCACTAGGGGACACTGAAGCTTTCTTT. The chain uses TRBV18 and TRBJ1-1; D is perhaps TRBD1 (5 bases). Germline lookup yields CDR1 KGHSH and CDR2 LQKENI. Trimming removed 4 bases from V and 3 bases from J, with 6 bases in between. The CDR3 extends over 12 amino acids.

This chain joins TRBV7-6 and TRBJ2-3; D is perhaps TRBD2 (6 bases). The CDR3 covers 13 residues. From germline, CDR1 is SGHVS and CDR2 FNYEAQ. The V gene lost 7 bases and the J gene lost 8 bases, with 16 bases spanning the gap. The CDR3 DNA reads as TGTGCCAGCACCCCGGGGGAGGTTGGTACGCAGTATTTT. It encodes CASTPGEVGTQYF. Supplemented by reference TRBV7-6 and TRBJ2-3, the full variable domain reads GAGVSQSPRYKVTKRGQDVALRCDPISGHVSLYWYRQALGQGPEFLTYFNYEAQQDKSGLPNDRFSAERPEGSISTLTIQRTEQRDSAMYRCASTPGEVGTQYFGPGTRLTVL.

This chain connects TRBV5-4 to TRBJ2-3; possibly TRBD1 for D (6 bases). The CDR3 contains 16 residues. V was clipped by 5 bases and J by 4 bases, with 20 bases between them. The germline V gene encodes CDR1 SGHNT and CDR2 YYREEE (reference sequence). The CDR3 nucleotides are TGTGCCAGCAGTAATCCCTCCCCTGGGGGCGCAGATACGCAGTATTTT. Its translation: CASSNPSPGGADTQYF.

The chain joins TRBV10-1 to TRBJ2-3, with TRBD2 matching 11 bases. Germline V gene sequence: CDR1 WNHNN, CDR2 SYGVQD (reference sequence). V was pared by 8 bases and J by 0 bases, with 7 bases of the junction left unmatched. The CDR3 loop spans 16 amino acids. Here the CDR3 DNA reads TGCGCCAGCGGGACTAGCGGATACTATAGCACAGATACGCAGTATTTT. It codes for CASGTSGYYSTDTQYF.